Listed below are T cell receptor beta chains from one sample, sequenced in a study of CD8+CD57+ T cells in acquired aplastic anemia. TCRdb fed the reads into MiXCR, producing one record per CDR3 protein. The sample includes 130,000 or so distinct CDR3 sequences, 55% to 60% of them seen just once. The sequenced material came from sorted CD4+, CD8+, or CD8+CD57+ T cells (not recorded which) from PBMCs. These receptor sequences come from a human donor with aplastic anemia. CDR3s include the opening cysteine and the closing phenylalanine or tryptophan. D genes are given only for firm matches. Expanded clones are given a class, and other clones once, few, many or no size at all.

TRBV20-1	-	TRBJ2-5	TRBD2	TGCAGTGCTCGACTAGCGGGTTCCGAGACCCAGTACTTC	CSARLAGSETQYF
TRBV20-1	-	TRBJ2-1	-	TGCAGTGCTAGTGCTGGTAGCTCCTACAATGAGCAGTTCTTC	CSASAGSSYNEQFF
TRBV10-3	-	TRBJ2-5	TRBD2	TGTGCCATCAGTGCTAGCGGGGGGGAAGAGACCCAGTACTTC	CAISASGGEETQYF
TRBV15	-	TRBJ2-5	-	TGTGCCACCAGCAGAGTTACTAGCCAAGAGACCCAGTACTTC	CATSRVTSQETQYF
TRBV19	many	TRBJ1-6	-	TGTGCCAGCCAGGCGGGGGGGACGGCCTCGTTTTCACCCCTCCACTTT	CASQAGGTASFSPLHF
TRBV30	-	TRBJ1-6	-	TGTGCCTGGAGTGTAGGGCAGGGTCCCCCACCCCTCCACTTT	CAWSVGQGPPPLHF
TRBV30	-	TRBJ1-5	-	TGTGCCTGGAGTAGCGACAGCGGATTTATGCAGCCCCAGCATTTT	CAWSSDSGFMQPQHF
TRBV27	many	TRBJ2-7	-	TGTGCCAGCAGTTCCCGCGACGAGCAGTACTTC	CASSSRDEQYF
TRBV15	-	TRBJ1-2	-	TGTGCCACCAGCAGAGATCCCAACTATGGCTACACCTTC	CATSRDPNYGYTF
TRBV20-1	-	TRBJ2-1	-	TGCAGTGCGGAGGGCGCGAGCAATGAGCAGTTCTTC	CSAEGASNEQFF
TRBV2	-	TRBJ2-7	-	TGTGCCAGCAGTTTATTGCCAGTCGAGCAGTACTTC	CASSLLPVEQYF
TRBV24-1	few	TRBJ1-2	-	TGTGCCACCAGTGAAGGGAATGGCTATGGCTACACCTTC	CATSEGNGYGYTF
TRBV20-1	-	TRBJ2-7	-	TGCAGTGCTAGCCAGTCTCTCCCCTACGAGCAGTACTTC	CSASQSLPYEQYF
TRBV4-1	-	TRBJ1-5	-	TGCGCCAGCAGCCAAGATTTCCTGGGAACGCGGCCCCAGCATTTT	CASSQDFLGTRPQHF
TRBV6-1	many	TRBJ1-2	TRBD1	TGTGCCAGCGGACGACAGGGGGCCTATGGCTACACCTTC	CASGRQGAYGYTF
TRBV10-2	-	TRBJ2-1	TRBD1	TGCGCCAGCAGTGAGACAACAGGGGGATCCTATTACAATGAGCAGTTCTTC	CASSETTGGSYYNEQFF
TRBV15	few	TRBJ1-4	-	TGTGCCACCAGCAGAGATATCAACACAGGGTTAAATGAAAAACTGTTTTTT	CATSRDINTGLNEKLFF
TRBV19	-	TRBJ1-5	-	TGTGCCAGTAGTAGCCGGGACTACAATCAGCCCCAGCATTTT	CASSSRDYNQPQHF
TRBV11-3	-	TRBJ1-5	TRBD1	TGTGCCAGCAGCTGGGGACAGGGGGGCAATCAGCCCCAGCATTTT	CASSWGQGGNQPQHF
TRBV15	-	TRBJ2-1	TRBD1	TGTGCCACCAGCAGGGACAGGGAAACCGATGAGCAGTTCTTC	CATSRDRETDEQFF
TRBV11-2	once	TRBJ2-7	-	TGTGCCAGCAGCTTGGGTCGGGGTGTTGGCGAATACGAGCAGTACTTC	CASSLGRGVGEYEQYF
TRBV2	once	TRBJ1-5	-	TGTGCCAGCAGTGTGGAAAGGGTGAGCAATCAGCCCCAGCATTTT	CASSVERVSNQPQHF
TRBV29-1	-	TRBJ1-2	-	TGCAGCGTTGTGTCGGAGTTCTATGGCTACACCTTC	CSVVSEFYGYTF
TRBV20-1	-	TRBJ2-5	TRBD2	TGCAGTGCTAGAGAAACGGGGGGGAGGGAGACCCAGTACTTC	CSARETGGRETQYF
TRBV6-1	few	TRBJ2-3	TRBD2	TGTGCCAGCAGTGAAACGACTAGCGGGCTCACAGATACGCAGTATTTT	CASSETTSGLTDTQYF
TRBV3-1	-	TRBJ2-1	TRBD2	TGTGCCAGCAGCCAAGAATTAGCGGGAGGTGATGAGCAGTTCTTC	CASSQELAGGDEQFF
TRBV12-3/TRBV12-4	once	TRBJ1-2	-	TGTGCCAGCAGTTTAGAGAGTTCGTGGCTCGGCTTC	CASSLESSWLGF
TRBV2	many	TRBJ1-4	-	TGTGCCAGCAGCGAGGAGGACGCCTATGAAAAACTGTTTTTT	CASSEEDAYEKLFF
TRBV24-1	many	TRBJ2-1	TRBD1	TGTGCCACCAGTGATTCACAAACGGGACAGGGGTGGGATGAGCAGTTCTTC	CATSDSQTGQGWDEQFF
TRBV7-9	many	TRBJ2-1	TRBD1	TGTGCCAGCAGCTCCATCGGACAGGGGGCGCGGAATGAGCAGTTCTTC	CASSSIGQGARNEQFF
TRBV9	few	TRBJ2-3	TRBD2	TGTGCCAGCAGCGTAGGCGGGGGTGCAGATACGCAGTATTTT	CASSVGGGADTQYF
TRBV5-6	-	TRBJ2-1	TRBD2	TGTGCCAGCAGCCAGCGGGGGGCCATCGTCAATGAGCAGCTCTTC	CASSQRGAIVNEQLF
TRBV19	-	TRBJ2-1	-	TGTGCCAGTAGTATCTTGGGGGCCTCCTACAATGAGCAGTTCTTC	CASSILGASYNEQFF
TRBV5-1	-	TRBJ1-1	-	TGCGCCAGCAGCTGGACAGTCGGGGAAATGAACACTGAAGCTTTCTTT	CASSWTVGEMNTEAFF
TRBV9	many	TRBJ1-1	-	TGTGCCAGCAGCGTGGGAGGAGGTGAAGCTTTCTTT	CASSVGGGEAFF
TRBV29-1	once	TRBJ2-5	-	TGCAGCGTTGCCTCCCCGGTCCGGGAGACCCAGTACTTC	CSVASPVRETQYF
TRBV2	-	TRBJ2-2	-	TGTGCCAGCAGTTGGGTAGCTAGGAACACCGGGGAGCTGTTTTTT	CASSWVARNTGELFF
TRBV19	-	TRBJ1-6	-	TGTGCCAGCAGCGAAACCGGACAGTCCTATAATTCACCCCTCCACTTT	CASSETGQSYNSPLHF
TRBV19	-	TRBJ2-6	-	TGTGCCAGTAAATCGCAGTCTGGGGCCAACGTCCTGACTTTC	CASKSQSGANVLTF
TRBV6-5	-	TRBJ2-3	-	TGTGCCAGCAGTTACAGGGGAGGAACAGATACGCAGTATTTT	CASSYRGGTDTQYF
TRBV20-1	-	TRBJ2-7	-	TGCAGTGCTAGGGGCCGGAGCTCCTACGAGCAGTACTTC	CSARGRSSYEQYF
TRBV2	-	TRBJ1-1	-	TGTGCCAGCAGACAAGAGATGAACACTGAAGCTTTCTTT	CASRQEMNTEAFF
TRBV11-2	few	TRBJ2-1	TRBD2	TGTGCCAGCAAAGTAGCGGGGAGCTCCTACAATGAGCAGTTCTTC	CASKVAGSSYNEQFF